Below are 23 T cell receptor beta chains sequenced from a single sample in a study of identical twins. TCRdb processed the 5' RACE reads anew with MiXCR; each CDR3 protein has one entry. The repertoire holds fewer than 350,000 distinct CDR3 sequences, about 8.1% seen once, with around 2.1% in the top ten. The sample was also reused in another study, on yellow fever vaccine responses in identical twins.

Sequencing was performed on memory (CD45RO+) T cells sorted from blood. The receptor set was obtained from a woman between 18 and 29 years old in good health.

This clonotype turned up a few times. This chain uses TRBV6-2 or TRBV6-3 with TRBJ2-7; 7 nucleotides align to TRBD1. The germline CDR1 and CDR2 sequences are MNHEY and SVGEGT. The CDR3 is 15 residues long. The junction had 11 bases not matched to a gene; V was cut back by 3 bases and J by 6 bases. The CDR3 reads CASSYEGTASSEQYF. CDR3 in DNA: TGTGCCAGCAGTTATGAGGGGACAGCCAGTTCCGAGCAGTACTTC.

This chain links TRBV7-3 with TRBJ2-2, with D tentatively TRBD2 (6 bases). The germline gives CDR1 SGHTA, CDR2 FQGTGA. This CDR3 comprises 12 residues. V was cut by 4 bases and J by 6 bases, with 6 bases left in between. CDR3 residues: CASSWGAGELFF. The CDR3 nucleotides read TGTGCCAGCAGCTGGGGGGCCGGGGAGCTGTTTTTT.

This clonotype was counted many times. The CDR3 loop is CSVGGNRKFYEQYV. The CDR3 DNA is TGCAGCGTCGGAGGTAACAGGAAATTCTACGAGCAGTACGTC. V and J are TRBV29-1 and TRBJ2-7; either TRBD1 or TRBD2 may fit D (5 bases each). This CDR3 is built from 14 residues. V was shortened by 6 bases and J by 3 bases, with 18 bases between the two germline ends. The germline V gene has CDR1 SQVTM and CDR2 ANQGSEA.

This clonotype was seen a few times. The rearrangement joins TRBV18 to TRBJ1-2; D is perhaps TRBD1 (5 bases). Between the trimmed V and J ends, which lost 2 bases and 8 bases, there was a span of 9 bases. CDR1 is KGHSH, CDR2 LQKENI, per germline. This CDR3 is built from 12 residues. CDR3 sequence reads: CASSPSGAGYTF. DNA for the CDR3: TGTGCCAGCTCACCATCCGGGGCAGGCTACACCTTC. Supplemented by reference TRBV18 and TRBJ1-2, the full variable domain reads NAGVMQNPRHLVRRRGQEARLRCSPMKGHSHVYWYRQLPEEGLKFMVYLQKENIIDESGMPKERFSAEFPKEGPSILRIQQVVRGDSAAYFCASSPSGAGYTFGSGTRLTVV.

This clonotype was seen repeatedly, ten times or more. The chain is built from TRBV6-5 and TRBJ1-3; 8 bases line up with TRBD1. CDR3 length: 16 residues. V lost 6 bases to trimming and J lost 4 bases; unmatched junction nucleotides: 11. Germline assignment: CDR1 MNHEY and CDR2 SVGAGI. The DNA of the CDR3 is TGTGCCAGCAGCTTAACATGGACAGGGCAGGGAAACACCATATATTTT. It is translated as CASSLTWTGQGNTIYF.

This clonotype came up many times. The chain has TRBV7-7 and TRBJ2-3; 8 nucleotides align to TRBD2. The CDR3 totals 16 residues. From germline, CDR1 is SSHAT and CDR2 FNYEAQ (reference sequence). Trimming at V came to 2 bases and at J to 5 bases, leaving 9 bases not matched to a gene. CDR3 sequence: CASSLNPAGVLDTQYF. The CDR3 DNA sequence: TGTGCCAGCAGCTTAAATCCAGCGGGAGTTCTAGATACGCAGTATTTT.

This clonotype came up a few times. V gene TRBV2 combines with J gene TRBJ2-3; D call uncertain. V was cut by 7 bases and J by 1 base, with 9 bases left in between. Germline CDR1 reads SNHLY; CDR2 reads FYNNEI. This CDR3 is 13 amino acids long. CDR3 loop: CASIRTGTDTQYF. CDR3 nucleotides: TGTGCCAGCATAAGAACAGGCACAGATACGCAGTATTTT.

V and J are TRBV20-1 and TRBJ2-7, with 9 bases aligning to TRBD2. V shed 0 bases and J 3 bases; nucleotides not matched to a gene: 6. Germline V lookup: CDR1 DFQATT, CDR2 SNEGSKA (reference sequence). The CDR3 is 15 amino acids. The CDR3 DNA reads TGCAGTGCTAGAGAAGGGCTAGCGGGGAGCTACGAGCAGTACGTC. Its protein product is CSAREGLAGSYEQYV.

This clonotype was seen at least ten times. V gene TRBV5-1 combines with J gene TRBJ1-4; D may be TRBD1 (5 bases). The germline V gene has CDR1 SGHRS and CDR2 YFSETQ. V lost 0 bases and J 8 bases, leaving 11 bases between the germline ends. This CDR3 has 14 amino acids. The CDR3: CASSLVPGTEKLFF. In DNA form, the CDR3 reads TGCGCCAGCAGCTTGGTGCCAGGGACGGAAAAACTGTTTTTT.

The rearrangement links TRBV6-6 to TRBJ2-3; the D gene is possibly TRBD1 (6 bases). CDR1 and CDR2 (germline): MNHNY, SVGAGI (reference sequence). Trimming stripped 7 bases from V and 2 bases from J, with 10 bases between. The CDR3 contains 13 residues. The CDR3 nucleotides read TGTGCCAGCACAGGACAGATCACAGATACGCAGTATTTT. Protein sequence: CASTGQITDTQYF.

This clonotype was counted between two and nine times. The chain carries TRBV3-1 and TRBJ1-1; 8 nucleotides match TRBD1. J gave up 5 bases and V 4 bases, and 9 bases lay outside the gene matches. CDR3 length: 15 amino acids. Germline lookup yields CDR1 LGHDT and CDR2 YNNKEL (reference sequence). The CDR3 DNA follows: TGTGCCAGCAGCCGCCTAGGACAGGGAGGAACTGAAGCTTTCTTT. Its protein product is CASSRLGQGGTEAFF.

This clonotype has a handful of counts. The V and J genes are TRBV5-1 and TRBJ2-2, with TRBD2 matching over 11 bases. V lost 4 bases and J lost 5; bases outside the gene matches: 10. The germline V gene encodes CDR1 SGHRS and CDR2 YFSETQ. This CDR3 contains 17 residues. The DNA for the CDR3 is TGCGCCAGCAGCCCGCTAGCGGGAGGCGGGGGGACCGGGGAGCTGTTTTTT. This encodes CASSPLAGGGGTGELFF.

This clonotype was detected a few times. The chain joins TRBV27 to TRBJ2-5; 12 bases align to TRBD1. CDR1 is MNHEY, CDR2 SMNVEV, per germline (reference sequence). J lost 5 bases, V lost 7 bases, and 23 bases had no gene match. This CDR3 region has 20 residues. The CDR3 nucleotides are TGTGCCAGCAAACCGATCCTCGGGACAGGGTGGGGACAGGGGGCGGAGACCCAGTACTTC. Encoded protein: CASKPILGTGWGQGAETQYF.

This clonotype was recorded a few times. The chain uses TRBV24-1 and TRBJ2-5; D not certain. This CDR3 comprises 15 residues. Looked up from germline, CDR1 is KGHDR and CDR2 is SFDVKD. Trimming removed 3 bases at V and 0 bases at J, with 10 bases between. CDR3 DNA sequence: TGTGCCACCAGTGATCCGCACATACACCAAGAGACCCAGTACTTC. Its translation is CATSDPHIHQETQYF.

In its sample, this clonotype was seen a few times. The chain couples TRBV25-1 to TRBJ1-2, with D possibly being TRBD1 (5 bases). Trimming pared 0 bases from V and 7 bases from J, leaving 9 bases between. The CDR3 is 13 residues long. Germline loops: CDR1 MGHDK, CDR2 SYGVNS. The CDR3 region is CASSEYQGFGYTF. CDR3 in DNA: TGTGCCAGCAGTGAATATCAGGGTTTTGGCTACACCTTC.

V and J are TRBV5-1 and TRBJ2-2, with D perhaps matching TRBD2 (6 bases). The ends were cut back, 1 base at V and 5 bases at J, with 12 bases in the middle. This CDR3 is built from 15 residues. Per germline, CDR1 SGHRS and CDR2 YFSETQ. CDR3 DNA sequence: TGCGCCAGCAGCTTGTACCAGGCGGGGACCGGGGAGCTGTTTTTT. It codes for CASSLYQAGTGELFF.

The CDR3 here is CASSLTRVGEKLFF. DNA of the CDR3: TGCGCCAGCAGCTTGACCAGGGTCGGTGAAAAACTGTTTTTT. The chain carries TRBV5-1 and TRBJ1-4; D possibly corresponds to TRBD1 (5 bases). This CDR3 comprises 14 residues. V was trimmed by 1 base and J by 7 bases, leaving 11 bases between them. The germline CDR1 and CDR2 sequences are SGHRS and YFSETQ.

The sample holds many counts of this clonotype. The V call is TRBV5-1, the J call TRBJ2-2, with 12 bases fitting TRBD2. Germline trimming cut 0 bases from V and 5 bases from J; bases unmatched to any gene: 8. The CDR3 runs to 18 residues. CDR1 SGHRS and CDR2 YFSETQ come from the germline V gene. CDR3 protein: CASSLVRLGLAGTGELFF. The CDR3 coding sequence is TGCGCCAGCAGCTTGGTGCGCCTGGGACTAGCGGGTACCGGGGAGCTGTTTTTT.

Many counts were recorded for this clonotype. The chain is built from TRBV28 and TRBJ2-3, with 12 nucleotides matching TRBD2. Trimming at V came to 5 bases and at J to 2 bases, leaving 5 bases not matched to a gene. The CDR3 runs to 16 residues. The germline V gene encodes CDR1 MDHEN and CDR2 SYDVKM. CDR3 amino acids: CASSLWTSGITDTQYF. In nucleotides, the CDR3 is TGTGCCAGCAGTCTTTGGACTAGCGGGATCACAGATACGCAGTATTTT.

This clonotype was seen more than once but under ten times. The chain carries TRBV5-1 and TRBJ2-3; TRBD1 might be the D (5 bases). The germline V gene has CDR1 SGHRS and CDR2 YFSETQ. Trimming stripped 4 bases from V and 1 base from J, with 16 bases between. CDR3 length: 16 amino acids. As DNA, the CDR3 is TGCGCCAGCAGCGTCAGGGCCGAGGTGGGCACAGATACGCAGTATTTT. As protein: CASSVRAEVGTDTQYF.

V gene TRBV20-1 combines with J gene TRBJ2-1, with D hard to call. The length of the CDR3 is 13 residues. The V end lost 2 bases, the J end lost 6 bases, and 11 bases lay between the germline ends. Germline V lookup: CDR1 DFQATT, CDR2 SNEGSKA (reference sequence). The CDR3 sequence: CSARKLNSNEQFF. The CDR3, as DNA: TGCAGTGCTAGAAAACTGAACAGCAATGAGCAGTTCTTC.

This chain connects TRBV20-1 to TRBJ2-2; D is possibly TRBD2 (6 bases). Trimming took 1 base from V and 6 from J, leaving 12 bases between them. The CDR3 covers 14 residues. The germline V gene has CDR1 DFQATT and CDR2 SNEGSKA (reference sequence). The CDR3: CSARGETSAGELFF. The CDR3 nucleotides read TGCAGTGCTAGAGGCGAGACTAGTGCCGGGGAGCTGTTTTTT.

This clonotype has only a few counts. The chain joins TRBV2 to TRBJ1-2, with unresolved D. Germline lookup yields CDR1 SNHLY and CDR2 FYNNEI. V was trimmed by 7 bases and J by 7 bases, leaving 16 bases between them. CDR3 size: 13 residues. The CDR3 loop is CASNPGDWGGYTF. The CDR3 DNA follows: TGTGCCAGCAACCCCGGAGACTGGGGTGGCTACACCTTC.